This entry describes one T cell receptor beta chain. This sample is drawn from a study of blood T cell repertoires in COVID-19. Across the study: The United States, Italy and Spain were the sources of the acute and convalescent COVID-19 samples. PBMCs, B-cell-depleted T cells, or T cells were the source of the cDNA or gDNA that made up the material.

V lost 2 bases, J lost 5 bases, and 13 bases lay in between. CDR3 size: 14 residues. Per the germline V gene, CDR1 is MNHEY and CDR2 is SMNVEV (reference sequence). The table came from immunoSEQ multiplex PCR; TCRdb's copy has only in-frame clones and leaves some out. The repertoire holds nearly 60,000 clones, around 90% seen once, with around an eighth in the top ten. Sequencing used peripheral blood. The chain couples TRBV27 to TRBJ2-7; the D is unclear. The source is a man aged 60 to 69 with active COVID-19. CDR3 DNA: TGTGCCAGCAGTTTACGGGTCCAAGGTCACGAGCAGTACTTC. This translates into CASSLRVQGHEQYF.